This T cell receptor beta chain is from a study of T cells in women clearing cervical HPV infection. Study-level results: CIN3+ cases had significantly higher TCR richness than controls; evenness did not differ. A classifier using richness and V gene abundances reached an AUC of 0.7 to 0.9. Cases carried less TRBV6-7 than controls: approximately 0.1% versus 0.16%.

Profiling relied on immunoSEQ multiplex PCR, and the TCRdb table lists in-frame clones only, not all of them. The specimen's table records 30,000 to 45,000 clones. With respect to this clone: Its cognate antigen is unknown. The sequence runs out 3 residues before the end of the CDR3; the remainder is reconstructed from the germline J gene.

The CDR3 is 15 residues long. Losses at the gene ends were 0 bases for V and 2 bases for J; bases not matched to a gene: 3. Germline V gives CDR1 SGDLS, CDR2 YYNGEE. The J gene is TRBJ2-5, the V gene TRBV9; 8 bases are shared with TRBD2. The clonotype originates from a woman between 18 and 70 years old with a cervical HPV16 infection that either progressed to CIN3+ or cleared (not recorded which). The sample consisted of blood buffy coat. The part of the CDR3 DNA that was read is TGTGCCAGCAGCGTAGACGGGGGGGAACAAGAGACC. It yields the protein CASSVDGGEQET. The complete CDR3 sequence is CASSVDGGEQETQYF.